The 11 T cell receptor beta chains below come from one sample, sequenced in a study of cytomegalovirus exposure and HLA in healthy donors. Primers for the PCR totalled 60 Vbeta and 13 Jbeta. TCRdb's copy holds only in-frame clones and misses some; the assay was immunoSEQ multiplex PCR. The top ten clones hold less than 3.5% of a sample with approximately 140,000 clones, 65% to 90% of them seen once. Sequencing was performed on PBMCs. The receptors derive from a man in his fifties in good health and CMV-seronegative.

The chain carries TRBV6-5 and TRBJ2-5; TRBD2 aligns across 11 bases. This CDR3 has 15 residues. Germline assignment: CDR1 MNHEY and CDR2 SVGAGI. V lost 2 bases, J lost 1 base, and 0 bases stayed unmatched. The DNA for the CDR3 is TGTGCCAGCAGTTACACTAGCGGGAGCCAAGAGACCCAGTACTTC. It translates to CASSYTSGSQETQYF.

The chain couples TRBV4-2 to TRBJ2-7, with 12 bases aligning to TRBD2. Per the germline V gene, CDR1 is LGHNA and CDR2 is YNFKEQ. This CDR3 comprises 16 residues. The trim removed 1 base at V and 6 bases at J, leaving 7 bases unmatched. In nucleotides, the CDR3 is TGTGCCAGCAGCCAAGCGGGGACTAGCGGGCGGGGCGAGCAGTACTTC. This translates into CASSQAGTSGRGEQYF.

V gene TRBV2 combines with J gene TRBJ1-4; D remains ambiguous. V was pared by 2 bases and J by 6 bases, with 4 bases between. Germline lookup yields CDR1 SNHLY and CDR2 FYNNEI. CDR3 length equals 12 residues. CDR3 amino acids: CASSEYDEKLFF. CDR3 in DNA: TGTGCCAGCAGTGAATATGATGAAAAACTGTTTTTT.

This clone has just a few counts. This sequence joins TRBV5-4 and TRBJ2-3; 10 nucleotides match TRBD2. The junction had 6 bases not matched to a gene; V was cut back by 4 bases and J by 4 bases. This CDR3 has 15 amino acids. Per the germline V gene, CDR1 is SGHNT and CDR2 is YYREEE (reference sequence). The CDR3 loop reads CASSPGTSAPDTQYF. The CDR3 region has the DNA TGTGCCAGCAGCCCTGGGACTAGCGCGCCAGATACGCAGTATTTT.

The table lists this clone with a count of one. The genes are TRBV6-1 and TRBJ2-1, with D hard to call. V lost 2 bases and J 6 bases, leaving 5 bases between the germline ends. The CDR3 extends over 12 amino acids. CDR1 and CDR2 (germline): MNHNS, SASEGT. The CDR3 loop reads CASSELSNEQFF. DNA for the CDR3: TGTGCCAGCAGTGAACTCAGCAATGAGCAGTTCTTC.

The genes are TRBV9 and TRBJ1-6, with 8 bases fitting TRBD1. V was clipped by 0 bases and J by 7 bases; unmatched bases: 0. CDR3 length equals 14 residues. Germline V CDR1 and CDR2: SGDLS, YYNGEE. The DNA for the CDR3 is TGTGCCAGCAGCGTAGGGACAGGGAATTCACCCCTCCACTTT. Protein product: CASSVGTGNSPLHF.

The chain recombines TRBV4-1 with TRBJ2-2, with a tentative D call TRBD1 (6 bases). V lost 4 bases and J lost 4, with 7 bases in between. This CDR3 comprises 13 residues. Germline V CDR1 and CDR2: MGHRA, YSYEKL. The CDR3 protein is CASSLRGTGELFF. The CDR3, as DNA: TGCGCCAGCAGCCTCAGGGGCACCGGGGAGCTGTTTTTT.

This clone was detected once. V and J are TRBV19 and TRBJ1-1; 9 nucleotides match TRBD1. The length of the CDR3 is 14 residues. Germline CDR1 and CDR2: LNHDA and SQIVND (reference sequence). J lost 0 bases, V lost 10 bases, and 6 bases had no gene match. Here the CDR3 reads CATGTGRLNTEAFF. CDR3 nucleotides: TGTGCCACCGGGACAGGGAGGTTGAACACTGAAGCTTTCTTT. Supplemented by reference TRBV19 and TRBJ1-1, the full variable domain reads DGGITQSPKYLFRKEGQNVTLSCEQNLNHDAMYWYRQDPGQGLRLIYYSQIVNDFQKGDIAEGYSVSREKKESFPLTVTSAQKNPTAFYLCATGTGRLNTEAFFGQGTRLTVV.

A note on this clone: An end of the junction differs from the germline gene, which may be a read error. The J gene is TRBJ2-7, the V gene TRBV2; TRBD2 agrees at 9 bases. This CDR3 is 15 amino acids long. Germline V gene sequence: CDR1 SNHLY, CDR2 FYNNEI. CDR3 sequence reads: CASSAPGASGVGVDF. The CDR3 region has the DNA TGTGCCAGCAGCGCCCCGGGAGCTAGCGGGGTGGGTGTGGACTTC. The full variable domain, completed using reference TRBV2 and TRBJ2-7, is EPEVTQTPSHQVTQMGQEVILRCVPISNHLYFYWYRQILGQKVEFLVSFYNNEISEKSEIFDDQFSVERPDGSNFTLKIRSTKLEDSAMYFCASSAPGASGVGVDFGPGTRLTVT.

J is TRBJ2-3 and V is TRBV5-4; 9 nucleotides line up with TRBD1. The germline gives CDR1 SGHNT, CDR2 YYREEE (reference sequence). The CDR3 is made up of 17 amino acids. With 5 bases clipped from V and 4 bases from J, the junction kept 14 bases outside the gene matches. This CDR3 is CASRSLGTGRLADTQYF. CDR3 nucleotides: TGTGCCAGCAGATCGCTTGGGACAGGGAGGTTGGCAGATACGCAGTATTTT.

The gene calls are TRBV4-2 and TRBJ1-6; tentatively, D is TRBD1 (6 bases). The CDR3 contains 18 residues. The V end was cut by 2 bases, the J end by 8 bases, with 22 bases between. Germline CDR1 LGHNA, CDR2 YNFKEQ. CDR3 coding DNA: TGTGCCAGCAGCCAATCCGAGGGGGGGGCGGACATCTATTCACCCCTCCACTTT. It specifies CASSQSEGGADIYSPLHF.